These 4 T cell receptor beta chains originate from one sample sequenced in a study of blood T cell repertoires in COVID-19. Sequencing was performed with immunoSEQ multiplex PCR; in TCRdb, only in-frame clones are kept and a portion is missing. The repertoire holds about 380,000 clones, with around 85% as singletons. The sample taken for sequencing was peripheral blood. Source of these receptors: a woman younger than 30 with acute or convalescent COVID-19.

The chain recombines TRBV16 with TRBJ1-4, with D unresolved. The V gene lost 4 bases and the J gene lost 6 bases, with 15 bases spanning the gap. Germline V lookup: CDR1 KGHSY, CDR2 FQNENV. This CDR3 has 15 amino acids. CDR3 amino acids: CASSPAGMRDEKLFF. In DNA, the CDR3 is TGTGCCAGCAGCCCCGCGGGGATGAGGGATGAAAAACTGTTTTTT.

The rearrangement links TRBV10-3 to TRBJ1-6, with TRBD1 matching 9 bases. Germline V gene sequence: CDR1 ENHRY, CDR2 SYGVKD. The CDR3 has 15 residues. V lost 7 bases and J lost 6; bases outside the gene matches: 7. CDR3 in DNA: TGTGCCATCAATGGACAGGGGCTTCTTAATTCACCCCTCCACTTT. Translation: CAINGQGLLNSPLHF.

This clone was detected only once. The chain carries TRBV18 and TRBJ1-5; D may be TRBD1 (6 bases). The CDR3 covers 17 residues. The V and J ends lost 3 bases and 2 bases respectively, with 17 bases between them. In germline, CDR1 is KGHSH, CDR2 LQKENI. The CDR3: CASSPSYGGAGNQPQHF. The DNA for the CDR3 is TGTGCCAGCTCACCCAGTTATGGGGGCGCAGGCAATCAGCCCCAGCATTTT. Together with reference TRBV18 and TRBJ1-5, the CDR3 gives the full variable domain: NAGVMQNPRHLVRRRGQEARLRCSPMKGHSHVYWYRQLPEEGLKFMVYLQKENIIDESGMPKERFSAEFPKEGPSILRIQQVVRGDSAAYFCASSPSYGGAGNQPQHFGDGTRLSIL.

The chain combines TRBV18 with TRBJ1-2; no reliable D call. The length of the CDR3 is 14 residues. The germline V and J ends were trimmed by 3 bases and 4 bases, with 12 bases remaining between them. Germline CDR1 and CDR2: KGHSH and LQKENI. The CDR3 here is CASSPEGKSYGYTF. For the CDR3, the DNA is TGTGCCAGCTCACCCGAGGGTAAGAGCTATGGCTACACCTTC.